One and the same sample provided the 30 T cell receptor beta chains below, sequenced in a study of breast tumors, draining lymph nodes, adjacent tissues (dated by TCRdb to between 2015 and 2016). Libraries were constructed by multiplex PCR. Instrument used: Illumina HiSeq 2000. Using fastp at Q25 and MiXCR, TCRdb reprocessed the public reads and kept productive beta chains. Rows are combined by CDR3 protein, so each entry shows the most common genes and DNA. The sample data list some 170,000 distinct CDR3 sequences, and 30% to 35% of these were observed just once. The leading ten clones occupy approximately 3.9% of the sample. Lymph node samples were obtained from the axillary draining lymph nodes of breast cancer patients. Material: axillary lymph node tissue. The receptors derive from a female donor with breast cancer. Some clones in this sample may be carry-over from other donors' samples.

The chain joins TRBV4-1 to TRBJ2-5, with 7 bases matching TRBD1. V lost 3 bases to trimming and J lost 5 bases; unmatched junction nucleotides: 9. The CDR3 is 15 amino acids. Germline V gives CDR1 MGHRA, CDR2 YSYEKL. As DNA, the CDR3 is TGCGCCAGCAGCCAGGACGGACAGGTTCAGGAGACCCAGTACTTC. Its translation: CASSQDGQVQETQYF.

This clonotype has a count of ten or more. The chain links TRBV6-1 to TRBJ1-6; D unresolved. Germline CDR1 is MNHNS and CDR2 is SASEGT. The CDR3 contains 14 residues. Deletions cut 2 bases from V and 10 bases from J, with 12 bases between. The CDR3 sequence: CASSEMRVGSPLHF. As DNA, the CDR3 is TGTGCCAGCAGTGAAATGAGGGTAGGATCACCCCTCCACTTT.

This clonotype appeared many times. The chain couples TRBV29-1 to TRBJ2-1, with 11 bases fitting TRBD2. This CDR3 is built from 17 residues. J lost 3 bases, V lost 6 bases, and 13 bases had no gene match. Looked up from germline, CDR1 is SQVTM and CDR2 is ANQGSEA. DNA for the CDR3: TGCAGCGTGGCAGGAATACAGACTAGCGGGAACTACAATGAGCAGTTCTTC. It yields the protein CSVAGIQTSGNYNEQFF.

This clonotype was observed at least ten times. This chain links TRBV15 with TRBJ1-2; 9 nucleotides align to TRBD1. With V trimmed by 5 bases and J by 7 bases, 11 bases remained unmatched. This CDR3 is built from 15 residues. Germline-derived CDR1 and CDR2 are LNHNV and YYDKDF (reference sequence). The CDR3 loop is CATSVGDREQSGYTF. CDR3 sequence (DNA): TGTGCCACCAGCGTAGGGGACAGGGAACAATCTGGCTACACCTTC.

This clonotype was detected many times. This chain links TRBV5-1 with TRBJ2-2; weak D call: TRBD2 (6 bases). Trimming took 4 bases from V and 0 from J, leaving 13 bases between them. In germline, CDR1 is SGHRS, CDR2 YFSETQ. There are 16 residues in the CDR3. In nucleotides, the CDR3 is TGCGCCAGCAGCAGTGGCCTAGCGACGAACACCGGGGAGCTGTTTTTT. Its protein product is CASSSGLATNTGELFF.

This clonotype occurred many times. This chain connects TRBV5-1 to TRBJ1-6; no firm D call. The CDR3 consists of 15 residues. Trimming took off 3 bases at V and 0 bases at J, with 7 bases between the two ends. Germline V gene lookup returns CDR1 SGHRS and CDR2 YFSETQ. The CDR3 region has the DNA TGCGCCAGCAGCTCCCGGGCCTCCTATAATTCACCCCTCCACTTT. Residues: CASSSRASYNSPLHF.

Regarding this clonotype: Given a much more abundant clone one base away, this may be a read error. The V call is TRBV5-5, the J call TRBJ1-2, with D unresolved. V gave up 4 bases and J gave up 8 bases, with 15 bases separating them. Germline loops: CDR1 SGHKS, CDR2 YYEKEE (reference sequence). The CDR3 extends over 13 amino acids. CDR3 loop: CASSRRGTVGYTF. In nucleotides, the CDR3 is TGTGCCAGCAGCCGCCGCGGTACGGTCGGCTACACCTTC.

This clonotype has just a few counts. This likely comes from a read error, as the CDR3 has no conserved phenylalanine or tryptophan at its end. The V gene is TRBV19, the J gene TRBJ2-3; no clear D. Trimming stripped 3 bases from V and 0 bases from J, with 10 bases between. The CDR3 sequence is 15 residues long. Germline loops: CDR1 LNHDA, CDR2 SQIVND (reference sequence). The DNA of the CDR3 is TGTGCCAGTAGTATGAAGGCAGTCAGCACAGATACGCAGTATTCT. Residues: CASSMKAVSTDTQYS.

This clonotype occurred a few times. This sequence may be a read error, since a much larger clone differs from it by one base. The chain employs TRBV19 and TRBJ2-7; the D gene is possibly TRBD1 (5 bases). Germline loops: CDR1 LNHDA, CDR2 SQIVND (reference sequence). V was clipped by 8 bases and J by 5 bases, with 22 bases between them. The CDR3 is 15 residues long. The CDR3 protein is CASGPTRRQLNEQYF. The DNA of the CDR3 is TGTGCCAGTGGACCTACGCGGAGACAGCTTAACGAGCAGTACTTC.

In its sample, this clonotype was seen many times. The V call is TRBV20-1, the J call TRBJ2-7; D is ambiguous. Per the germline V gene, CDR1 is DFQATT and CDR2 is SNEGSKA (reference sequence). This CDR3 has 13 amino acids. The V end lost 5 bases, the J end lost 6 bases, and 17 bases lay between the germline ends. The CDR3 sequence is CSAPRSTLGEQYF. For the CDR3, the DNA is TGCAGTGCTCCGCGTAGTACCCTGGGCGAGCAGTACTTC.

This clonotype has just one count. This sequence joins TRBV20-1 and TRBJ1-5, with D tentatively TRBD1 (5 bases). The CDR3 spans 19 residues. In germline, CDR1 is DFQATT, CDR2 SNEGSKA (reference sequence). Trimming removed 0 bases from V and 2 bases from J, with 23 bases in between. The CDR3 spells CSARDPRTSGTKGNQPQHF. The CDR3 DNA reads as TGCAGTGCTAGAGACCCGCGGACTAGCGGGACTAAGGGCAATCAGCCCCAGCATTTT.

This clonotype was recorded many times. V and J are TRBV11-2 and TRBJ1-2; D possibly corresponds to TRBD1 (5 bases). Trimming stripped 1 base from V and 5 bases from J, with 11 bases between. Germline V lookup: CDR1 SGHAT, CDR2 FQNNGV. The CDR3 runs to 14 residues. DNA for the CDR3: TGTGCCAGCAGCTTAGCGACTTGGGGGTATGGCTACACCTTC. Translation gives CASSLATWGYGYTF.

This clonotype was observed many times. The CDR3 nucleotides read TGCAGCGTTCGAGGGGGGATCAGCACAGATACGCAGTATTTT. Translated: CSVRGGISTDTQYF. The gene calls are TRBV29-1 and TRBJ2-3; D may correspond to TRBD1 or TRBD2 (6 bases each). Germline assignment: CDR1 SQVTM and CDR2 ANQGSEA. V dropped 5 bases and J dropped 0 bases, with 12 bases sitting between them. The CDR3 is made up of 14 amino acids.

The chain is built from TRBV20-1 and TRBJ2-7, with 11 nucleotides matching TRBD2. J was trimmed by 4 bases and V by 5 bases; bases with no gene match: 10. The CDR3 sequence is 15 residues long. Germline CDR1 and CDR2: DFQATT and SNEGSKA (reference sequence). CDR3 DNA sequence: TGCAGTGCTCCCAAACCGGGACTAGCGGTATACGAGCAGTACTTC. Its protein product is CSAPKPGLAVYEQYF.

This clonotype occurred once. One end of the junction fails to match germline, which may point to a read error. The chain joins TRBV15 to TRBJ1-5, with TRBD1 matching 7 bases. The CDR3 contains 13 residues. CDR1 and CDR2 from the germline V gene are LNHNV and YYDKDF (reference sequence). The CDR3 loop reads CATSALWGQLQHF. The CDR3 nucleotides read TGTGCCACCAGCGCATTATGGGGACAGCTCCAGCATTTT. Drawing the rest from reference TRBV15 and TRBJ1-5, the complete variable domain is DAMVIQNPRYQVTQFGKPVTLSCSQTLNHNVMYWYQQKSSQAPKLLFHYYDKDFNNEADTPDNFQSRRPNTSFCFLDIRSPGLGDTAMYLCATSALWGQLQHFGDGTRLSIL.

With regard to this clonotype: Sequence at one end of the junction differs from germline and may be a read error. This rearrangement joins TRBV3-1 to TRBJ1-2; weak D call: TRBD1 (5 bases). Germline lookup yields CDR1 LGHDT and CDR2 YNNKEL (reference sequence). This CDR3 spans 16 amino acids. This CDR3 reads CAGSQGVSWGYYGYTF. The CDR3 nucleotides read TGTGCCGGCAGCCAAGGAGTGTCCTGGGGCTACTATGGCTACACCTTC.

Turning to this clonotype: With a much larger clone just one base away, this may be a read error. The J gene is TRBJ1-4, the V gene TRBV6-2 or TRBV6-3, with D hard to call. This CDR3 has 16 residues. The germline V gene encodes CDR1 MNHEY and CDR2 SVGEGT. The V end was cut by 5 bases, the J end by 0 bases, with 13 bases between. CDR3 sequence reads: CASSPRAPATNEKLFF. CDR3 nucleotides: TGTGCCAGCAGTCCCCGGGCCCCAGCAACTAATGAAAAACTGTTTTTT.

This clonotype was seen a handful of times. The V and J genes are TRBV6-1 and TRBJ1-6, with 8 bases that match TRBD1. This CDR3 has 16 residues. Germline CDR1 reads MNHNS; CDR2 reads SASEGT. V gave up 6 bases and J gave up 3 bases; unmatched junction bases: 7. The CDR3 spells CASSPGQGFYNSPLHF. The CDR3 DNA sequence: TGTGCCAGCAGCCCCGGACAGGGTTTCTATAATTCACCCCTCCACTTT.

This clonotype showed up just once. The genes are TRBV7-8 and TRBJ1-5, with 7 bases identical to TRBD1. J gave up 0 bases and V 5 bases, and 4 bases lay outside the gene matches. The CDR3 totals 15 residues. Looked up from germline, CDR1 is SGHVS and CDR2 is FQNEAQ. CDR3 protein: CASSRGQSSNQPQHF. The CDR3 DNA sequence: TGTGCCAGCAGCAGGGGACAGAGTAGCAATCAGCCCCAGCATTTT.

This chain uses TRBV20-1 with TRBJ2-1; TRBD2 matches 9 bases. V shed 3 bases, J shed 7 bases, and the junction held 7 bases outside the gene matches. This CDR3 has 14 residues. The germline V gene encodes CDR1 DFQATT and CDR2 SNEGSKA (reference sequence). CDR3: CSASLAGVANEQFF. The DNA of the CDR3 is TGCAGTGCTAGTTTAGCGGGAGTTGCAAATGAGCAGTTCTTC.

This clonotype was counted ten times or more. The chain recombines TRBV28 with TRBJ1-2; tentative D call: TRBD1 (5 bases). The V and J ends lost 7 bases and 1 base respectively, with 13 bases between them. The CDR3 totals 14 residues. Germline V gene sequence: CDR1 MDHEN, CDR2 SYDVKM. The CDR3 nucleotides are TGTGCCAGCATTCGGGCGGGGGTTAACTATGGCTACACCTTC. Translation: CASIRAGVNYGYTF.

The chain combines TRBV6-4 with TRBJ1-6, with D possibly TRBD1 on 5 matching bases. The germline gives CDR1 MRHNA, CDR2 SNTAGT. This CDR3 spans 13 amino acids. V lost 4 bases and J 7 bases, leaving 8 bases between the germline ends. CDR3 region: CASSGQSNSPLHF. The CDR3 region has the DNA TGTGCCAGCAGTGGACAGTCAAATTCACCCCTCCACTTT.

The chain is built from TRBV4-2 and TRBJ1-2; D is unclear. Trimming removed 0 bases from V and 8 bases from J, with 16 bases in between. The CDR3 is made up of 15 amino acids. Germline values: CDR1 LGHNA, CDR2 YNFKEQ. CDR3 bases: TGTGCCAGCAGCCAAGAAGAGGGCGGTCCCCTGGGCTACACCTTC. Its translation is CASSQEEGGPLGYTF.

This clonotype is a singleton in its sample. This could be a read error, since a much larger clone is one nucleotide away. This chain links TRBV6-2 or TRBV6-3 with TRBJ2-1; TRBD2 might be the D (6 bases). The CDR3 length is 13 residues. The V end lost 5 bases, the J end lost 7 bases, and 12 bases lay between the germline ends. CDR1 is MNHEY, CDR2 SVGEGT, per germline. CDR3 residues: CASSHLGLNEQFF. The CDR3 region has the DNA TGTGCCAGCAGTCACCTGGGACTTAATGAGCAGTTCTTC.

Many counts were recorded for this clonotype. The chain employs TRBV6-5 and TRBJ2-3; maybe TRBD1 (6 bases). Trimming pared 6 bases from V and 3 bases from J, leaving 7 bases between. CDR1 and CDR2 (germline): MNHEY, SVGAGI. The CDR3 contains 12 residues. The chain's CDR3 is CASRGATDTQYF. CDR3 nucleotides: TGTGCCAGCAGGGGGGCGACAGATACGCAGTATTTT.

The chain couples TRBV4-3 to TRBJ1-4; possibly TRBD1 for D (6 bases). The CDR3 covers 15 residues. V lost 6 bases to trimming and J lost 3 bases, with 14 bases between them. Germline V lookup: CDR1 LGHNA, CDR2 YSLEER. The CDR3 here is CASSRIQGANEKLFF. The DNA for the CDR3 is TGCGCCAGCAGTAGGATACAGGGAGCTAATGAAAAACTGTTTTTT.

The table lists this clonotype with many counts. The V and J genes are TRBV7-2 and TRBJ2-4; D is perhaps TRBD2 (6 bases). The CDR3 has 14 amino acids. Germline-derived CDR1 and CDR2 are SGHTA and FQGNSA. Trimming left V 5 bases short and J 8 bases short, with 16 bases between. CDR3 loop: CASSGVSGSDIQYF. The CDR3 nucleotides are TGTGCCAGCAGCGGCGTGAGCGGGTCGGACATTCAGTACTTC.

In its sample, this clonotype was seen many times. CDR3 amino acids: CSAGGGRKSNYGYTF. CDR3 in DNA: TGCAGTGCTGGAGGAGGACGGAAGTCTAACTATGGCTACACCTTC. The chain uses TRBV20-1 and TRBJ1-2; the D is unclear. Trimming pared 5 bases from V and 0 bases from J, leaving 16 bases between. The CDR3 is 15 residues long. Germline V gene lookup returns CDR1 DFQATT and CDR2 SNEGSKA (reference sequence).

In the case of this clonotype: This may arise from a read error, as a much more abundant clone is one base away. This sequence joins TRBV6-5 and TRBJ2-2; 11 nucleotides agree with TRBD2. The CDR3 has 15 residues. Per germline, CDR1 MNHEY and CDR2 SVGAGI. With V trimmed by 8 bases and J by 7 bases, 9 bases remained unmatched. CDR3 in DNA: TGTGCCAGCGGATCCTATAGCGGGAGGGGCGGGGAGCTGTTTTTT. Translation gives CASGSYSGRGGELFF.

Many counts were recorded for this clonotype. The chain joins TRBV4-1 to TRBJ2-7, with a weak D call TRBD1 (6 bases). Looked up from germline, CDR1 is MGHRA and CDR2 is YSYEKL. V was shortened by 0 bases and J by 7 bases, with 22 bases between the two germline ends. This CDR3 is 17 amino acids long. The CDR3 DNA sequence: TGCGCCAGCAGCCAAGATAGGTCGATACAGGGCCTTAAGGAGCAGTACTTC. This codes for CASSQDRSIQGLKEQYF.